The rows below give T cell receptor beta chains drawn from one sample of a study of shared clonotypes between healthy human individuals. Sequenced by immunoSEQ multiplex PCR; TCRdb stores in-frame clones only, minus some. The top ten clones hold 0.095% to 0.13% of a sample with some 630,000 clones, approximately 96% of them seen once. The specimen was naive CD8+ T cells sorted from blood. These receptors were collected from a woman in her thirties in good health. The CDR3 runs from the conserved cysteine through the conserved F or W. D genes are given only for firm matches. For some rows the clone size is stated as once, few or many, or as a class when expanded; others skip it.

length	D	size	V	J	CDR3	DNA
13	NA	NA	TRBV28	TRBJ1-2	CASSLLRFYGYTF	TGTGCCAGCAGTTTGCTCAGGTTCTATGGCTACACCTTC
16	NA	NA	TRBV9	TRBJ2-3	CASSSGLATMTDTQYF	TGTGCCAGCAGCTCTGGGCTAGCGACTATGACAGATACGCAGTATTTT
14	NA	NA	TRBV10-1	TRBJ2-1	CASSPDPEGNEQFF	TGCGCCAGCAGCCCCGACCCCGAAGGCAATGAGCAGTTCTTC
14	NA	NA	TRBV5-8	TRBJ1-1	CASSLMSGDTEAFF	TGTGCCAGCAGCTTGATGTCAGGGGACACTGAAGCTTTCTTT
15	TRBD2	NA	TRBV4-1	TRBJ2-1	CASTPSGGSYNEQFF	TGCGCCAGCACCCCCAGCGGGGGATCCTACAATGAGCAGTTCTTC
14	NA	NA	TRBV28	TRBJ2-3	CASSLTTSTDTQYF	TGTGCCAGCAGCTTAACGACTAGCACAGATACGCAGTATTTT
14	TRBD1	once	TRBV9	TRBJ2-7	CASSFRDRTSEQYF	TGTGCCAGCAGCTTCCGGGACAGGACCTCCGAGCAGTACTTC
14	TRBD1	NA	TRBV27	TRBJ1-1	CASSIRGPVTEAFF	TGTGCCAGCAGTATAAGGGGGCCGGTCACTGAAGCTTTCTTT
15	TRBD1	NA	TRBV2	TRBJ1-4	CASSPGTGVDEKLFF	TGTGCCAGCAGTCCGGGGACAGGGGTAGATGAAAAACTGTTTTTT
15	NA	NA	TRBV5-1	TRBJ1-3	CASRLDLGSGNTIYF	TGCGCCAGCAGGTTAGATTTGGGCTCTGGAAACACCATATATTTT
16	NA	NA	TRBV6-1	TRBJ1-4	CASSEWAPASNEKLFF	TGTGCCAGCAGTGAGTGGGCGCCTGCTTCTAATGAAAAACTGTTTTTT
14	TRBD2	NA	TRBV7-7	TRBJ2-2	CASSSSGSIGELFF	TGTGCCAGCAGTTCAAGCGGGAGTATCGGGGAGCTGTTTTTT
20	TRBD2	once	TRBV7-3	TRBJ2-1	CASSSVGGSGATSSYNEQFF	TGTGCCAGCAGCTCAGTTGGGGGTAGCGGGGCTACAAGCTCCTACAATGAGCAGTTCTTC
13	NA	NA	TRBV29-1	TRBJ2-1	CSFRSGLYNEQFF	TGCAGCTTCCGTAGCGGCCTCTACAATGAGCAGTTCTTC
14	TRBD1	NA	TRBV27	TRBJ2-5	CASRIDRGYETQYF	TGTGCCAGCAGGATAGACAGGGGCTACGAGACCCAGTACTTC
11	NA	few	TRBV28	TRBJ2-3	CASSYTDTQYF	TGTGCCAGCAGTTACACAGATACGCAGTATTTT
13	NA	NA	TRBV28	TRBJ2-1	CASNPSFNNEQFF	TGTGCCAGCAACCCCTCCTTTAACAATGAGCAGTTCTTC
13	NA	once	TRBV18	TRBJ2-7	CASSSDSSYEQYF	TGTGCCAGCTCCTCGGACAGCTCCTACGAGCAGTACTTC
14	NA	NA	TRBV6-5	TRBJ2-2	CASSYSEGRGELFF	TGTGCCAGCAGTTACTCGGAGGGCCGCGGGGAGCTGTTTTTT
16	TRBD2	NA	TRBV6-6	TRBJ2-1	CASSYSSGRGYNEQFF	TGTGCCAGCAGTTACTCGAGCGGGAGGGGTTACAATGAGCAGTTCTTC
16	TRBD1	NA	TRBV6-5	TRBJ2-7	CASSFGLRDRTYEQYF	TGTGCCAGCAGTTTTGGCCTCCGGGACAGAACCTACGAGCAGTACTTC
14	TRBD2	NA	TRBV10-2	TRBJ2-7	CASSGSGLAYEQYF	TGCGCCAGCAGTGGCTCGGGACTAGCTTACGAGCAGTACTTC
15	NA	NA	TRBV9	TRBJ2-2	CASSVGGSNTGELFF	TGTGCCAGCAGCGTAGGGGGTTCGAACACCGGGGAGCTGTTTTTT
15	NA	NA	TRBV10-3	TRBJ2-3	CAIRESGLDADTQYF	TGTGCCATCAGGGAGTCGGGCCTAGATGCAGATACGCAGTATTTT
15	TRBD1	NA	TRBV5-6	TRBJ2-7	CASSLGTASSYEQYF	TGTGCCAGCAGCTTAGGGACAGCATCATCCTACGAGCAGTACTTC
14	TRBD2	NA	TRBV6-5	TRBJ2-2	CASSYSSGGGELFF	TGTGCCAGCAGTTACTCGAGCGGGGGAGGGGAGCTGTTTTTT
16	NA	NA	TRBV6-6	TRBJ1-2	CASRGEQAQANYGYTF	TGTGCCAGCAGAGGCGAGCAGGCCCAAGCTAACTATGGCTACACCTTC
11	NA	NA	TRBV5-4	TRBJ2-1	CASSSESEQFF	TGTGCCAGCAGCTCGGAGTCTGAGCAGTTCTTC
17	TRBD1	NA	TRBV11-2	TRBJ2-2	CASSLDGSGTGAGELFF	TGTGCCAGCAGCTTAGATGGAAGCGGGACAGGGGCCGGGGAGCTGTTTTTT
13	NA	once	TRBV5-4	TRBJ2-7	CASSLTGYYEQYF	TGTGCCAGCAGCTTAACAGGGTACTACGAGCAGTACTTC
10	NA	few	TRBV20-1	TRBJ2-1	CSAIRQHQFF	TGCAGTGCCATTAGACAGCATCAGTTCTTC
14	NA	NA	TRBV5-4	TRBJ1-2	CASSLGQANYGYTF	TGTGCCAGCAGCTTGGGGCAGGCTAACTATGGCTACACCTTC
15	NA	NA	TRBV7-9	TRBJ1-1	CASSLGFGGDTEAFF	TGTGCCAGCAGCTTGGGATTTGGCGGGGACACTGAAGCTTTCTTT
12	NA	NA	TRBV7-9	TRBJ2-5	CASSATEETQYF	TGTGCCAGCAGTGCGACCGAGGAGACCCAGTACTTC
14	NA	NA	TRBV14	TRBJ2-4	CASSPDIAKNIQYF	TGTGCCAGCAGCCCAGACATAGCCAAAAACATTCAGTACTTC
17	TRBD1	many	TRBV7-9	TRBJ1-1	CASSPVPGQGIDTEAFF	TGTGCCAGCAGCCCCGTCCCGGGACAGGGAATAGACACTGAAGCTTTCTTT
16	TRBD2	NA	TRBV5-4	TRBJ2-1	CASSLAPRLAADEQFF	TGTGCCAGCAGCTTGGCCCCCAGACTAGCGGCGGATGAGCAGTTCTTC
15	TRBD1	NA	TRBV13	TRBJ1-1	CASRTRTGRNTEAFF	TGTGCCAGCAGAACCCGGACAGGGAGGAACACTGAAGCTTTCTTT
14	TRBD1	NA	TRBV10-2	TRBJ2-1	CASSETGGNNEQFF	TGCGCCAGCAGTGAGACAGGGGGAAACAATGAGCAGTTCTTC
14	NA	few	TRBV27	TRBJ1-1	CASSLYGPNTEAFF	TGTGCCAGCAGTTTGTATGGACCTAACACTGAAGCTTTCTTT
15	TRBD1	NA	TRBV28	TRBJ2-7	CASSLGTETSYEQYF	TGTGCCAGCAGTTTAGGGACAGAAACCTCCTACGAGCAGTACTTC
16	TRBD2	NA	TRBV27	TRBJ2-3	CASSSLVREGPDTQYF	TGTGCCAGCAGTAGCCTTGTGCGGGAGGGCCCAGATACGCAGTATTTT
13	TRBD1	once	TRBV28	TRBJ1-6	CASTGQFNSPLHF	TGTGCCAGCACGGGACAGTTCAATTCACCCCTCCACTTT
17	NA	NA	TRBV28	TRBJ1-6	CASSHLGQSDYNSPLHF	TGTGCCAGCAGTCACTTGGGTCAATCCGACTATAATTCACCCCTCCACTTT
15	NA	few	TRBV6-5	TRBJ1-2	CASSRPEGGSYGYTF	TGTGCCAGCAGCCGTCCCGAGGGAGGGTCCTATGGCTACACCTTC
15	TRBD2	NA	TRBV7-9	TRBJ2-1	CASSFSGSSYNEQFF	TGTGCCAGCAGCTTTAGCGGGAGTTCCTACAATGAGCAGTTCTTC
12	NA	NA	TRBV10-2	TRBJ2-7	CASSADSYEQYF	TGCGCCAGCAGCGCGGACAGTTACGAGCAGTACTTC
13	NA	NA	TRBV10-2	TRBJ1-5	CASSETPYQPQHF	TGCGCCAGCAGTGAGACACCGTATCAGCCCCAGCATTTT
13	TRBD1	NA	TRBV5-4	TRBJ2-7	CASSPGDSSEQYF	TGTGCCAGCAGCCCCGGGGACAGCAGCGAGCAGTACTTC
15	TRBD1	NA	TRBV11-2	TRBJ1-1	CASSVSGTGDTEAFF	TGTGCCAGCAGCGTATCCGGGACAGGGGACACTGAAGCTTTCTTT
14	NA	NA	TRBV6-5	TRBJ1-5	CASSSGHSNQPQHF	TGTGCCAGCAGTTCCGGACACAGCAATCAGCCCCAGCATTTT
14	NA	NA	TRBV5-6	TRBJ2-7	CASSLSYSSYEQYF	TGTGCCAGCAGCTTGTCCTACAGCTCCTACGAGCAGTACTTC
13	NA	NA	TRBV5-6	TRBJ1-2	CASSADSNYGYTF	TGTGCCAGCAGCGCAGACAGCAACTATGGCTACACCTTC
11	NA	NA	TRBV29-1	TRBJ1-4	CSVAGGQKLFF	TGCAGCGTTGCTGGGGGGCAGAAACTGTTTTTT
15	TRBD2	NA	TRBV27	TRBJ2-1	CASSLGLADTEEQFF	TGTGCCAGCAGCCTGGGACTAGCGGATACTGAGGAGCAGTTCTTC
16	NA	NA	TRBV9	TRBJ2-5	CASSDSRGKDQETQYF	TGTGCCAGCAGCGATTCCAGGGGCAAGGACCAAGAGACCCAGTACTTC
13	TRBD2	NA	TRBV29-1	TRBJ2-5	CSVETSGYETQYF	TGCAGCGTTGAGACTAGCGGGTACGAGACCCAGTACTTC
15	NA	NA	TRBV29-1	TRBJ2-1	CSVELEVFSYNEQFF	TGCAGCGTTGAGCTGGAGGTCTTCTCCTACAATGAGCAGTTCTTC
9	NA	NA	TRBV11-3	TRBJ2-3	CAGRGTQYF	TGTGCCGGACGGGGTACGCAGTATTTT
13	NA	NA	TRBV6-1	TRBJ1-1	CASILVVSTEAFF	TGTGCCAGCATCTTGGTCGTCTCCACTGAAGCTTTCTTT